This entry lists 2 T cell receptor beta chains sequenced from one sample in a study of regulatory dendritic cells for organ transplantation. Sequencing was performed with immunoSEQ multiplex PCR; in TCRdb, only in-frame clones are kept and a portion is missing. The sample holds approximately 22,000 clones; around 86% are singletons and the top ten take about 0.24%. The antigens for these receptors are not known. Allogeneic regulatory or mature dendritic cells were co-cultured for less than six days with CFSE-labeled sorted T cells at 1:10. Sequencing was performed on naive CD4+ T cells from blood cultured with dendritic cells. Indicated subset: CD45RA+ naive T cells. The origin of the receptors is a human donor in good health.

This clone was seen once. V and J are TRBV7-9 and TRBJ2-1; a possible D gene is TRBD1 (6 bases). The CDR3 is made up of 15 amino acids. V was pared by 5 bases and J by 6 bases, with 17 bases between. Germline assignment: CDR1 SEHNR and CDR2 FQNEAQ (reference sequence). CDR3 nucleotides: TGTGCCAGCAGCCTGACAGGAGCTTATGGCAATGAGCAGTTCTTC. Translation gives CASSLTGAYGNEQFF.

The chain has TRBV7-6 and TRBJ2-5; 7 bases map to TRBD1. In germline, CDR1 is SGHVS, CDR2 FNYEAQ. This CDR3 spans 14 amino acids. The V gene end was trimmed by 4 bases and the J gene end by 2 bases; junction bases not matched to a gene: 4. The CDR3 nucleotides read TGTGCCAGCAGCTCCGGACAGGTTCAAGAGACCCAGTACTTC. Amino acid sequence: CASSSGQVQETQYF.